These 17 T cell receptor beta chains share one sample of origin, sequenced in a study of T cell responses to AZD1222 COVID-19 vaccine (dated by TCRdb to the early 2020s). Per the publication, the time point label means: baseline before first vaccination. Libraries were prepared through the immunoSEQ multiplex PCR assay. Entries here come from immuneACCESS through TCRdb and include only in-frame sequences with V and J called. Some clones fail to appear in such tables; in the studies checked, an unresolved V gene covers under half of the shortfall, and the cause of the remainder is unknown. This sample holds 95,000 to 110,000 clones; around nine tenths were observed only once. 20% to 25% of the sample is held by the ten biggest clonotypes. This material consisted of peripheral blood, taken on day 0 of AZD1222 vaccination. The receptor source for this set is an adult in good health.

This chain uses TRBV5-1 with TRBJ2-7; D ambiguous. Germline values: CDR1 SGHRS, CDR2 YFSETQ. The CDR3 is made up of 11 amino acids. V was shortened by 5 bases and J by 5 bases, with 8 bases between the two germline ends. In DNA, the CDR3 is TGCGCCAGCAGGGCGTCGGACGAGCAGTACTTC. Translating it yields CASRASDEQYF.

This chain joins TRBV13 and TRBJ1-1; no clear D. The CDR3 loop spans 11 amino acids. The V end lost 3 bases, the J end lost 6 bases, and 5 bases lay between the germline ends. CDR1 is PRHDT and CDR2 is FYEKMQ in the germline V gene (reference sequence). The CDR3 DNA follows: TGTGCCAGCAGCTTGCGCGCTGAAGCTTTCTTT. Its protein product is CASSLRAEAFF.

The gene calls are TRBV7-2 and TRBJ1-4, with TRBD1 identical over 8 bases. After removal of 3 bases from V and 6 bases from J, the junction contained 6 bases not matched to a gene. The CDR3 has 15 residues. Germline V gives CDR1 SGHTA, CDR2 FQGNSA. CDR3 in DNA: TGTGCCAGCAGCTTTCGGACAGGGCAACATGAAAAACTGTTTTTT. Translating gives CASSFRTGQHEKLFF.

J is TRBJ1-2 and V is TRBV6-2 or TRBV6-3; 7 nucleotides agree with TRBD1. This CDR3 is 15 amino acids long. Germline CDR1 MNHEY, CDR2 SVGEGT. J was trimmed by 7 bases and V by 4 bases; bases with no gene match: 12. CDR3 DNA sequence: TGTGCCAGCAGTTTAAGGACGACAGGGTCACGTGGCTACACCTTC. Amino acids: CASSLRTTGSRGYTF.

This chain's CDR3 is CASSLGLAGMGETQYF. The DNA of the CDR3 is TGTGCCAGCAGCTTAGGACTAGCGGGGATGGGAGAGACCCAGTACTTC. This chain connects TRBV7-9 to TRBJ2-5; 11 nucleotides agree with TRBD2. The length of the CDR3 is 16 residues. Looked up from germline, CDR1 is SEHNR and CDR2 is FQNEAQ (reference sequence). Germline trimming cut 1 base from V and 4 bases from J; bases unmatched to any gene: 5.

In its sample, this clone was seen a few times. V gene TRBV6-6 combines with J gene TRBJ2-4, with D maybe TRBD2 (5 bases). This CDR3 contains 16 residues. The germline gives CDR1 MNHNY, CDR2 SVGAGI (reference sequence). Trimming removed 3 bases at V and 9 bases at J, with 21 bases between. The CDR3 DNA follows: TGTGCCAGCAGTTATATCGCCTCGGGGTTAGGAAGCATTCAGTACTTC. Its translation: CASSYIASGLGSIQYF.

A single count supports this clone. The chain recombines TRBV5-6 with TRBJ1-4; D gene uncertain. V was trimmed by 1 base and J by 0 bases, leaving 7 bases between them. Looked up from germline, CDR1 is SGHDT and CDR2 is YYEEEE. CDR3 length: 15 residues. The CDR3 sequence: CASSLFGTTNEKLFF. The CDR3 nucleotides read TGTGCCAGCAGCTTGTTCGGTACAACTAATGAAAAACTGTTTTTT.

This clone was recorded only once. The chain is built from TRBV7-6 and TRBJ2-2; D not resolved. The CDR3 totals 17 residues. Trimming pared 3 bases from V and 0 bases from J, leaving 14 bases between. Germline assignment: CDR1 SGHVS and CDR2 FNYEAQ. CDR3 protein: CASSFLSPPANTGELFF. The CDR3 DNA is TGTGCCAGCAGCTTTCTTTCCCCACCAGCGAACACCGGGGAGCTGTTTTTT.

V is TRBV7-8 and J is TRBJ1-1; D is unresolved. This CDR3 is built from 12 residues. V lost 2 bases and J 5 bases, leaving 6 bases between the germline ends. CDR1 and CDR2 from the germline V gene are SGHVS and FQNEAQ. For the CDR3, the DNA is TGTGCCAGCAGCTTATTCGGTACTGAAGCTTTCTTT. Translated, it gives CASSLFGTEAFF.

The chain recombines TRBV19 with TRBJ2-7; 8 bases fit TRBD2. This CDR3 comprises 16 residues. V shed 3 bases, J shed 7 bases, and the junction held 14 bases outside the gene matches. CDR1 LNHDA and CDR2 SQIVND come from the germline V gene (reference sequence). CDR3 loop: CASSIPGTRGTIEQYF. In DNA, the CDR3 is TGTGCCAGTAGTATCCCCGGGACTAGAGGGACGATTGAGCAGTACTTC.

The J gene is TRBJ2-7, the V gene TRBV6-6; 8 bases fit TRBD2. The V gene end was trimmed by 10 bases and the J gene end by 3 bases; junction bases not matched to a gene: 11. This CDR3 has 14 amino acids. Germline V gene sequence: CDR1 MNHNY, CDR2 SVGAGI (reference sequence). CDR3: CATQAGTRVYEQYF. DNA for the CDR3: TGTGCCACGCAGGCGGGGACTAGGGTCTACGAGCAGTACTTC.

The CDR3 loop reads CASSDPPGADTQYF. In nucleotides, the CDR3 is TGTGCCAGCAGTGACCCCCCCGGGGCAGATACGCAGTATTTT. The chain is built from TRBV6-4 and TRBJ2-3; a weak D match, TRBD2 (5 bases). The CDR3 is 14 amino acids. Germline lookup yields CDR1 MRHNA and CDR2 SNTAGT. V was pared by 2 bases and J by 4 bases, with 10 bases between.

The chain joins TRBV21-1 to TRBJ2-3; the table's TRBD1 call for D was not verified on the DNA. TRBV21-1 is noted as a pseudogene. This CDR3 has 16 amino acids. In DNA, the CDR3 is TGTGCCAGCAGCAAAATGGGCCCCACTAGCACAGATACGCAGTATTTT. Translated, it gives CASSKMGPTSTDTQYF.

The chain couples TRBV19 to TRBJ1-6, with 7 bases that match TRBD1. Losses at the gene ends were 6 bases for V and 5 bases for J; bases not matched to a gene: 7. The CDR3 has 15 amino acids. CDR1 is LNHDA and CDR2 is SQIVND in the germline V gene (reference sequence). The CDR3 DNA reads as TGTGCCAGTAGCTACGACAGGGAAAATAATTCACCCCTCCACTTT. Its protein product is CASSYDRENNSPLHF.

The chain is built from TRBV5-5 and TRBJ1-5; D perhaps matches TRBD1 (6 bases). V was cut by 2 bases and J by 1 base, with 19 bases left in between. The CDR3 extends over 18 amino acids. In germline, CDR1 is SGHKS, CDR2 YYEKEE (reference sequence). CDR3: CASSLWGAGRGSNQPQHF. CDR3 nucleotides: TGTGCCAGCAGCTTATGGGGGGCTGGCAGGGGAAGCAATCAGCCCCAGCATTTT.

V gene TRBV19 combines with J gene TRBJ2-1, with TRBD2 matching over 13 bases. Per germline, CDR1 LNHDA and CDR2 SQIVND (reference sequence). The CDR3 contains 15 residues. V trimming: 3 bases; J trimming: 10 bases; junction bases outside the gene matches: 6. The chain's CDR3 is CASSMAPGLAGEQFF. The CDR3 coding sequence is TGTGCCAGTAGTATGGCCCCGGGACTAGCGGGGGAGCAGTTCTTC.

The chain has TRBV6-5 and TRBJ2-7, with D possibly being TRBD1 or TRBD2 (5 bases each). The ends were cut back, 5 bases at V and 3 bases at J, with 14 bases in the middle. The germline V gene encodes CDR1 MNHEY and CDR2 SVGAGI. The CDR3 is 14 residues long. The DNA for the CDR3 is TGTGCCAGCAGTATCGGGACGTTCCACTACGAGCAGTACTTC. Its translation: CASSIGTFHYEQYF.